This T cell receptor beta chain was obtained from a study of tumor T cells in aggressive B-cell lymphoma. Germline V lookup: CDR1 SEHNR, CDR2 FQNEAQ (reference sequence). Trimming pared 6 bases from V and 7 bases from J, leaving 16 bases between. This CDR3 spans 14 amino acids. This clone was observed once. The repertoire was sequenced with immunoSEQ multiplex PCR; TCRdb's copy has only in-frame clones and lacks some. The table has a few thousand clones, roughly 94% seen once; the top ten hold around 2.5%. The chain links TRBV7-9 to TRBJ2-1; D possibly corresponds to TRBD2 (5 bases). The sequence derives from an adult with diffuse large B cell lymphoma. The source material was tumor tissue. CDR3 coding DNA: TGTGCCAGCAGTCCCCGGGGAATTAATAATGAGCAGTTCTTC. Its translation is CASSPRGINNEQFF. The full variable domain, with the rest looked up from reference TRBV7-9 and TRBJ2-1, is DTGVSQNPRHKITKRGQNVTFRCDPISEHNRLYWYRQTLGQGPEFLTYFQNEAQLEKSRLLSDRFSAERPKGSFSTLEIQRTEQGDSAMYLCASSPRGINNEQFFGPGTRLTVL.